The rows below give T cell receptor beta chains drawn from one sample of a study of T cells of healthy individuals. TCRdb reanalysed the 5' RACE reads using MiXCR and keeps one entry per CDR3 protein. The sample has 63,000 or so distinct CDR3 sequences; around 16% are singletons. These receptors were collected from a human donor in good health. Each CDR3 is given with its conserved first and last residue. The D gene is left open where the match is weak. Where a row states a size, it is once, few, many or the class of an expanded clone; other rows omit it.

clone_size,d_call,j_call,v_call,cdr3_nt,cdr3_aa
few,-,TRBJ2-2,TRBV10-1,TGCGCCAGCAGTAAGGCGGATTTCGGAGACGGGGAGCTGTTTTTT,CASSKADFGDGELFF
-,TRBD2,TRBJ2-3,TRBV28,TGTGCCAGCAGTTTAGGACTAGCGGGAGTAGATACGCAGTATTTT,CASSLGLAGVDTQYF
-,-,TRBJ2-2,TRBV19,TGTGCCAGTAGTATAGATCAAGGCGGGACACGCACCGGGGAGCTGTTTTTT,CASSIDQGGTRTGELFF
-,TRBD2,TRBJ2-3,TRBV6-1,TGTGCCAGCAGTGAACGGACTAGCGGGGGGCTGGGTACGCAGTATTTT,CASSERTSGGLGTQYF
few,-,TRBJ2-2,TRBV21-1,TGTGCCAGCAGCGAACGACTAGTGGTCGGGGAGCTGTTTTTT,CASSERLVVGELFF
many,-,TRBJ1-1,TRBV10-2,TGCGCCACCACCGGGGGTAACACTGAAGCTTTCTTT,CATTGGNTEAFF
-,-,TRBJ1-4,TRBV19,TGTGCCAGTAGTATTGCGGCGAGTAATGAAAAACTGTTTTTT,CASSIAASNEKLFF
many,-,TRBJ2-7,TRBV23-1,TGCGCCAGCAGTCAAGGCAGCCCGTACGAGCAGTACTTC,CASSQGSPYEQYF
-,-,TRBJ1-2,TRBV10-1,TGCGCCAGCAGTGAGTCCCGGGGAGATGGCTACACCTTC,CASSESRGDGYTF
few,TRBD1,TRBJ1-2,TRBV4-1,TGCGCCAGCAGCCAAGCCCGGGACAGGGGTATGGGCTACACCTTC,CASSQARDRGMGYTF
many,TRBD2,TRBJ2-1,TRBV6-6,TGTGCCAGCATTCCGACTAGCGCGGCTGAGCAGTTCTTC,CASIPTSAAEQFF
-,-,TRBJ2-5,TRBV20-1,TGCAGTGCTAGTCAGACTAGAGAGACCCAGTACTTC,CSASQTRETQYF
-,-,TRBJ2-5,TRBV27,TGTGCCAGCACCCGACACCTTGGGGAAGAGACCCAGTACTTC,CASTRHLGEETQYF
many,TRBD2,TRBJ2-3,TRBV9,TGTGCCAGCAGCGTCGGGGGGGGGTATACGCAGTATTTT,CASSVGGGYTQYF
-,-,TRBJ2-3,TRBV6-2/TRBV6-3,TGTGCCAGCAGTTACCACCCAGATACGCAGTATTTT,CASSYHPDTQYF
-,TRBD2,TRBJ2-5,TRBV6-1,TGTGCCAGCCGACTAGCGGGTCAAGAGACCCAGTACTTC,CASRLAGQETQYF
few,-,TRBJ2-4,TRBV25-1,TGTGCCAGCAGTGAGGGTGACATTCAGTACTTC,CASSEGDIQYF
few,-,TRBJ2-2,TRBV9,TGTGCCAGCAGCGTTCAGGGGTCGTCCCCCGGGGAGCTGTTTTTT,CASSVQGSSPGELFF
many,-,TRBJ2-3,TRBV14,TGTGCCAGCAGCCAAGATCAACCGGGGATTAGCACAGATACGCAGTATTTT,CASSQDQPGISTDTQYF
few,-,TRBJ2-5,TRBV2,TGTGCCAGCAGTGCGCGACTGGGGGAGACCCAGTACTTC,CASSARLGETQYF
few,-,TRBJ2-3,TRBV28,TGTGCCAGCAGTCCCCCCCCAGATACGCAGTATTTT,CASSPPPDTQYF
many,TRBD1,TRBJ2-1,TRBV9,TGTGCCAGCAGCCCAACGGACAGGGGCTACAATGAGCAGTTCTTC,CASSPTDRGYNEQFF
many,TRBD1,TRBJ1-2,TRBV9,TGTGCCAGCAGCGCCGTGCTGGGACAGCAAGAAGGCTACACCTTC,CASSAVLGQQEGYTF
few,-,TRBJ2-1,TRBV7-3,TGTGCCAGCAGCTTAACAGAAGGGTCCCCCTACAATGAGCAGTTCTTC,CASSLTEGSPYNEQFF
many,TRBD2,TRBJ2-2,TRBV20-1,TGCAGTGCTAGGGAGGGACTAGCGGGATACGCCGGGGAGCTGTTTTTT,CSAREGLAGYAGELFF
many,-,TRBJ2-3,TRBV3-1,TGTGCCAGCAGCTTAACCTGGGCAGATACGCAGTATTTT,CASSLTWADTQYF
-,TRBD2,TRBJ2-7,TRBV3-1,TGTGCCAGCAGCCAAGGACTAGCGGGGGGCTACGAGCAGTACTTC,CASSQGLAGGYEQYF
many,TRBD1,TRBJ1-6,TRBV5-1,TGCGCCAGCAGCTTGGCCAGGACAGGGGGCCGATCACCCCTCCACTTT,CASSLARTGGRSPLHF
many,-,TRBJ2-3,TRBV10-2,TGCGCCAGCAGTGAGGACAGGATTAGCACAGATACGCAGTATTTT,CASSEDRISTDTQYF
-,-,TRBJ2-3,TRBV20-1,TGCAGTGCTGGCCGGGACAACACAGATACGCAGTATTTT,CSAGRDNTDTQYF
large,TRBD2,TRBJ2-1,TRBV2,TGTGCCAGCAGTGAACTAGCGGGAGGCTACAATGAGCAGTTCTTC,CASSELAGGYNEQFF
-,TRBD1,TRBJ2-3,TRBV7-9,TGTGCCAGCAGCTTAGGGCCGGACAGGGGGACAGATACGCAGTATTTT,CASSLGPDRGTDTQYF
-,TRBD2,TRBJ2-3,TRBV4-3,TGCGCCAGCAGCCAAGGACTAGCGGGATCCGATACGCAGTATTTT,CASSQGLAGSDTQYF
-,TRBD2,TRBJ2-3,TRBV7-3,TGTGCCAGCAGACATAGCGGGAGGCTTGGGGATACGCAGTATTTT,CASRHSGRLGDTQYF
-,TRBD2,TRBJ2-7,TRBV5-6,TGTGCCAGCAGCCAACCGGGACTAGAGGCGTACGAGCAGTACTTC,CASSQPGLEAYEQYF
many,TRBD1,TRBJ1-5,TRBV28,TGTGCCAGCAGTTGGCCGGGACAGGGGGCTCGGCAGCCCCAGCATTTT,CASSWPGQGARQPQHF
many,TRBD2,TRBJ2-2,TRBV27,TGTGCCAGCAGGCCGACTAGCGGGAGGTACACCGGGGAGCTGTTTTTT,CASRPTSGRYTGELFF
many,-,TRBJ2-1,TRBV12-3/TRBV12-4,TGTGCCAGCAGTTTTGGGCATGAGCAGTTCTTC,CASSFGHEQFF
once,TRBD2,TRBJ2-7,TRBV20-1,TGCAGTGCTAGAGAATTCTTAAGCGGGAGTGCGTACGAGCAGTACTTC,CSAREFLSGSAYEQYF
-,TRBD1,TRBJ1-2,TRBV7-2,TGTGCCAGCAGCTTTAGGTCCTTGGACAGGGCCATTGGCTACACCTTC,CASSFRSLDRAIGYTF
many,-,TRBJ2-7,TRBV20-1,TGCAGTGCTAGAGACCCAGAGCAGAACGGGAACGAGCAGTACTTC,CSARDPEQNGNEQYF
many,TRBD1,TRBJ1-2,TRBV6-5,TGTGCCAGCAGTTACGGGGGACAGGGTAATGGCTACACCTTC,CASSYGGQGNGYTF
-,-,TRBJ2-3,TRBV11-3,TGTGCCAGCAGCTCCTTTTCGACAGATACGCAGTATTTT,CASSSFSTDTQYF
-,-,TRBJ2-1,TRBV12-3/TRBV12-4,TGTGCCAGCAGTCCATCGGGTGAGCAGTTCTTC,CASSPSGEQFF
many,TRBD1,TRBJ2-2,TRBV20-1,TGCAGTGCAAAGGACAGGGGGAACACCGGGGAGCTGTTTTTT,CSAKDRGNTGELFF
few,-,TRBJ2-3,TRBV7-2,TGTGCCAGCAGCGTACAGATTCTACCAACAGATACGCAGTATTTT,CASSVQILPTDTQYF
few,-,TRBJ2-3,TRBV12-3/TRBV12-4,TGTGCCAGCACCGATACCGCGACGAATACGCAGTATTTT,CASTDTATNTQYF
few,-,TRBJ2-1,TRBV7-9,TGTGCCAGCAGCGGACGTTTAAAGGGGCAGTTCTTC,CASSGRLKGQFF
few,-,TRBJ2-5,TRBV10-3,TGTGCCATCAGTGTCGACCAAGAGACCCAGTACTTC,CAISVDQETQYF
few,-,TRBJ2-1,TRBV10-3,TGTGCCATCAGTGCGACGGGGGACCTCTACAATGAGCAGTTCTTC,CAISATGDLYNEQFF
few,-,TRBJ2-1,TRBV25-1,TGTGCCAGCACCCCCGAATGGGGTCGGAGTAACAATGAGCAGTTCTTC,CASTPEWGRSNNEQFF
few,TRBD1,TRBJ1-2,TRBV7-9,TGTGCCAGCAGCCGTCGGACAGGAGGGAATGGCTACACCTTC,CASSRRTGGNGYTF
many,-,TRBJ1-1,TRBV12-3/TRBV12-4,TGTGCCAGCAGTTTTTCTTCGCGAGGGCTGAGTACTGAAGCTTTCTTT,CASSFSSRGLSTEAFF